The present T cell receptor (beta chain) was sequenced within a study of cytomegalovirus exposure and HLA in healthy donors. As concerns this clone: No antigen is known for it.

CDR3 size: 14 residues. Germline assignment: CDR1 GTSNPN and CDR2 SVGIG (reference sequence). V dropped 3 bases and J dropped 4; count of bases not matched to a gene: 6. Study-wide results and caveats: Excluded: some indistinguishable V segments such as TRBV6-2 and TRBV6-3. The authors enumerated over 150 TCR beta chains as linked to cytomegalovirus. CMV serostatus was the only recorded immune exposure for donors.

In the PCR, 60 Vbeta and 13 Jbeta primers were used. TCRdb's copy holds only in-frame clones and misses some; the assay was immunoSEQ multiplex PCR. The sample includes some 150,000 clones, over 75% of them seen just once. The chain uses TRBV30 and TRBJ2-1; 7 positions match TRBD2. This receptor was taken from a man aged 25-45 years in good health and CMV-seropositive. The specimen sequenced was PBMCs. CDR3 region: CAWSSGGIYNEQFF. CDR3 DNA sequence: TGTGCCTGGAGCTCGGGAGGTATTTACAATGAGCAGTTCTTC.